The clone carrying this T cell receptor beta chain appeared a few times. This specimen comes from a study of blood T cell repertoires in COVID-19. The CDR3 spans 16 residues. Germline V lookup: CDR1 KGHSH, CDR2 LQKENI. V gave up 6 bases and J gave up 5 bases, with 17 bases separating them. Repertoires were generated with immunoSEQ multiplex PCR, while TCRdb's copy carries only in-frame clones and drops some. This sample has approximately 280,000 clones, with roughly nine tenths found just once. The chain uses TRBV18 and TRBJ1-6; D is unclear. Material: PBMCs or T cells enriched from blood (not recorded which). This sequence originates from a woman aged 60 to 75 who had recovered from COVID-19. The CDR3 DNA reads TGTGCCAGCTCTCTCACCGGCGGTTTTGATAATTCACCCCTCCACTTT. It encodes CASSLTGGFDNSPLHF.